Listed below are T cell receptor beta chains from one sample, sequenced in a study of beta chain features in type 1 diabetes. Profiled with immunoSEQ multiplex PCR; TCRdb holds only in-frame clones, not every one. The sample consists of around 240,000 clones, roughly 70% of them appearing once. Sequences were obtained from naive CD4+ T cells from blood. The receptors here all came from a man in his thirties or forties in good health. The CDR3 runs from the conserved cysteine through the conserved F or W. A D gene is named only where the DNA matches it firmly. Expanded clones are given a class, and other clones once, few, many or no size at all.

TRBD1 | TRBJ2-1 | few | TRBV10-3 | CGISGTGDNEQFF | TGCGGGATATCCGGGACAGGGGACAATGAGCAGTTCTTC
NA | TRBJ2-3 | NA | TRBV29-1 | CSVDGSTDTQYF | TGCAGCGTTGACGGCTCCACAGATACGCAGTATTTT
NA | TRBJ2-2 | NA | TRBV30 | CAWSVLRTGELFF | TGTGCCTGGAGTGTCTTGCGCACCGGGGAGCTGTTTTTT
NA | TRBJ2-2 | NA | TRBV11-2 | CASSPLPGLASGELFF | TGTGCCAGCAGTCCCCTGCCGGGCCTGGCCTCGGGGGAGCTGTTTTTT
NA | TRBJ2-1 | NA | TRBV15 | CATSRDPRNEQFF | TGTGCCACCAGCAGGGATCCTAGGAATGAGCAGTTCTTC
NA | TRBJ2-1 | NA | TRBV15 | CATSRDPSYIGEQFF | TGTGCCACCAGCAGAGATCCTAGCTATATCGGTGAGCAGTTCTTC
TRBD2 | TRBJ2-1 | few | TRBV11-2 | CASSPRLAGESYNEQFF | TGTGCCAGCAGCCCCCGACTAGCGGGAGAATCCTACAATGAGCAGTTCTTC
NA | TRBJ1-1 | NA | TRBV7-2 | CASTLALNTEAFF | TGTGCCAGCACCCTCGCCTTGAACACTGAAGCTTTCTTT
NA | TRBJ2-7 | few | TRBV10-3 | CAISDGRTSSPYEQYF | TGTGCCATCAGTGATGGACGGACCTCTTCCCCCTACGAGCAGTACTTC
TRBD1 | TRBJ1-2 | NA | TRBV30 | CAWSAGTGSYGYTF | TGTGCCTGGAGTGCAGGGACAGGGAGCTATGGCTACACCTTC
NA | TRBJ1-1 | NA | TRBV29-1 | CSVHGRAGPEAFF | TGCAGCGTTCACGGAAGGGCCGGGCCTGAAGCTTTCTTT
NA | TRBJ2-5 | NA | TRBV6-5 | CASSFTGTPNQETQYF | TGTGCCAGCAGTTTTACCGGGACACCCAACCAAGAGACCCAGTACTTC
NA | TRBJ2-1 | NA | TRBV30 | CAWSSGIYNEQFF | TGTGCCTGGAGCTCTGGGATCTACAATGAGCAGTTCTTC
TRBD1 | TRBJ1-2 | NA | TRBV30 | CAWQYSGTGDGYTF | TGTGCCTGGCAGTACTCCGGGACAGGGGATGGCTACACCTTC
NA | TRBJ2-3 | NA | TRBV4-3 | CARVLRTDTQYF | TGCGCCAGGGTTCTGAGGACAGATACGCAGTATTTT
TRBD1 | TRBJ2-7 | few | TRBV7-6 | CASSIEQGILYEQYF | TGTGCCAGCAGCATCGAACAGGGGATCCTCTACGAGCAGTACTTC
NA | TRBJ2-5 | NA | TRBV19 | CASSRDVRETQYF | TGTGCCAGTAGCCGGGACGTTCGGGAGACCCAGTACTTC
TRBD1 | TRBJ2-1 | few | TRBV10-3 | CAISESTGRSYNEQFF | TGTGCCATCAGTGAGTCGACAGGGCGTTCCTACAATGAGCAGTTCTTC
TRBD2 | TRBJ2-3 | NA | TRBV18 | CASSAGVGTDTQYF | TGTGCCAGCTCAGCGGGAGTCGGCACAGATACGCAGTATTTT
TRBD2 | TRBJ2-3 | NA | TRBV4-3 | CASSPRTSGTDTQYF | TGCGCCAGCAGCCCAAGGACTAGCGGCACAGATACGCAGTATTTT
NA | TRBJ1-5 | NA | TRBV28 | CASSLRGMWGNQPQHF | TGTGCCAGCAGTTTAAGGGGGATGTGGGGCAATCAGCCCCAGCATTTT
TRBD2 | TRBJ2-3 | NA | TRBV18 | CASSPPGLAGLTDTQYF | TGTGCCAGCTCACCTCCGGGACTAGCGGGGTTGACAGATACGCAGTATTTT
TRBD1 | TRBJ2-1 | NA | TRBV27 | CASRDRVYNEQFF | TGTGCCAGCCGGGACAGAGTCTACAATGAGCAGTTCTTC
TRBD2 | TRBJ2-3 | NA | TRBV29-1 | CSVATSGAWDTQYF | TGCAGCGTGGCTACTAGCGGTGCTTGGGATACGCAGTATTTT